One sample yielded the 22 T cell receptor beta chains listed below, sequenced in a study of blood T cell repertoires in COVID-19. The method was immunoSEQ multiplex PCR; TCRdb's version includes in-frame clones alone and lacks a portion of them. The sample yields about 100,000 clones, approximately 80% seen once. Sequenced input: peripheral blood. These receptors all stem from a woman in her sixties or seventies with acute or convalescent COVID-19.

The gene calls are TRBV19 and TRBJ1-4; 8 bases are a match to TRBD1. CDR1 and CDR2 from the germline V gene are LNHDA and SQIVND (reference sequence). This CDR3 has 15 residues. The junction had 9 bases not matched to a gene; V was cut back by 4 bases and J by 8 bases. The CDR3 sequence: CASSTSTGAAEKLFF. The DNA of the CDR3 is TGTGCCAGTAGTACCTCGACAGGGGCGGCGGAAAAACTGTTTTTT.

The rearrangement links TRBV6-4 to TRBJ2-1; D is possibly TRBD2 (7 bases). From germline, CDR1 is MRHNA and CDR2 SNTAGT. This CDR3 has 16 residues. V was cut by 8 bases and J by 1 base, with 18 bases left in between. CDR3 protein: CASPRGGEKSYNEQFF. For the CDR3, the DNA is TGTGCCAGCCCCAGGGGAGGGGAGAAGTCCTACAATGAGCAGTTCTTC.

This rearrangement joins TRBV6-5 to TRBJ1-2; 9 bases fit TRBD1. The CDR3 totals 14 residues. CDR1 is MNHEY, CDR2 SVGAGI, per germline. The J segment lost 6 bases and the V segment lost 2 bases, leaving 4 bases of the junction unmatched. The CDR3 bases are TGTGCCAGCAGTTACAGGGACAGGGAAAATGGCTACACCTTC. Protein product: CASSYRDRENGYTF.

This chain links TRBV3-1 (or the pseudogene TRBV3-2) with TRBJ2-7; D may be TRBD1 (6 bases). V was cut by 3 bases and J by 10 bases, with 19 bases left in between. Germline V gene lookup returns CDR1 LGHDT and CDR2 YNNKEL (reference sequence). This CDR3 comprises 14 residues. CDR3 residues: CASSQARQVPHQYF. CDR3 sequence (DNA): TGTGCCAGCAGCCAGGCCCGACAGGTCCCTCATCAGTACTTC.

CDR3 sequence reads: CASSQEGLAGGAGDEQYF. Written as DNA, the CDR3 is TGCGCCAGCAGCCAAGAAGGCCTAGCGGGGGGCGCGGGGGACGAGCAGTACTTC. The V gene is TRBV4-1, the J gene TRBJ2-7; 11 bases match TRBD2. The CDR3 covers 18 residues. Germline CDR1 and CDR2: MGHRA and YSYEKL. Trimming took 0 bases from V and 5 from J; bases not matched to a gene: 12.

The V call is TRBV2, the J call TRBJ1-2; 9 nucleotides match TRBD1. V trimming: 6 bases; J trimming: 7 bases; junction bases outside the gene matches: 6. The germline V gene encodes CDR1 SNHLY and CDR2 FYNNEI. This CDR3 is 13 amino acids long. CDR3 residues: CASRATGGTGYTF. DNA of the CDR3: TGTGCCAGCAGGGCGACAGGGGGGACTGGCTACACCTTC.

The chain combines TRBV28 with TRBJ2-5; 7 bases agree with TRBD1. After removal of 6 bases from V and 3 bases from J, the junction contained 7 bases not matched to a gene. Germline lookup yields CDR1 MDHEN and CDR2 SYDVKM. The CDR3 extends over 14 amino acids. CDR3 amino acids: CASSPRQGKETQYF. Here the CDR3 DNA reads TGTGCCAGCAGCCCCCGACAGGGAAAAGAGACCCAGTACTTC.

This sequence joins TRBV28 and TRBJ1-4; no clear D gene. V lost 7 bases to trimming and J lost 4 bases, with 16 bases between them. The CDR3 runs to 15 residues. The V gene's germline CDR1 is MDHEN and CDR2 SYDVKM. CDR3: CASNKAGQFNEKLFF. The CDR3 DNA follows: TGTGCCAGCAATAAAGCGGGCCAGTTTAATGAAAAACTGTTTTTT.

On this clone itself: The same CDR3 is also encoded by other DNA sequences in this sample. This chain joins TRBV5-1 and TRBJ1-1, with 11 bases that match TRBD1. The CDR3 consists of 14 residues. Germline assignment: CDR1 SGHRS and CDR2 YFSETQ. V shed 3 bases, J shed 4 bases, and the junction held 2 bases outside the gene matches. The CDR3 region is CASSSGTGGTEAFF. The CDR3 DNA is TGCGCCAGCAGCTCCGGGACAGGGGGCACTGAAGCTTTCTTT.

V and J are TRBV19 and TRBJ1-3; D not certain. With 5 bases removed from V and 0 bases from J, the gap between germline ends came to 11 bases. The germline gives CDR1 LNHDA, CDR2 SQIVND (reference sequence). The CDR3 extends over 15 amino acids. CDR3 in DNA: TGTGCCAGTAGTCCGACAACTAGCTCTGGAAACACCATATATTTT. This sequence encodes CASSPTTSSGNTIYF.

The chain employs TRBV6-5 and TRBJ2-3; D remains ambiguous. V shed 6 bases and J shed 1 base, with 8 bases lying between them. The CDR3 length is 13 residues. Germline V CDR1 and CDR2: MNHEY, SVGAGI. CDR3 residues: CASRHPGTDTQYF. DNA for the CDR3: TGTGCCAGCAGGCACCCGGGCACAGATACGCAGTATTTT.

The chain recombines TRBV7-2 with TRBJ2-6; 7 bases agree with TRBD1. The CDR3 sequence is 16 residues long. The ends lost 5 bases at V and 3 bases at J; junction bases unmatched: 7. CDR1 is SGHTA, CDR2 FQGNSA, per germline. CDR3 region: CASSQPDRVGANVLTF. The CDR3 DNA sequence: TGTGCCAGCAGCCAACCAGACAGGGTTGGGGCCAACGTCCTGACTTTC.

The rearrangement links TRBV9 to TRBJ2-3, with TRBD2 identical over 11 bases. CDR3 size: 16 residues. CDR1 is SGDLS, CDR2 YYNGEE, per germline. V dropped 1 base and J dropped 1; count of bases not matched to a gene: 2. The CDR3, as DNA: TGTGCCAGCAGCGTATATAGCGGGGGGGGCACAGATACGCAGTATTTT. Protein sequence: CASSVYSGGGTDTQYF.

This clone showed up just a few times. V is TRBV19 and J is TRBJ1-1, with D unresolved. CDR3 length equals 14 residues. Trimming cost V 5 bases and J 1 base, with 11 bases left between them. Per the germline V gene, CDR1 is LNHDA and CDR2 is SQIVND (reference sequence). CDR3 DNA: TGTGCCAGTAGTCTTGCATGGGCGAACACTGAAGCTTTCTTT. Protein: CASSLAWANTEAFF.

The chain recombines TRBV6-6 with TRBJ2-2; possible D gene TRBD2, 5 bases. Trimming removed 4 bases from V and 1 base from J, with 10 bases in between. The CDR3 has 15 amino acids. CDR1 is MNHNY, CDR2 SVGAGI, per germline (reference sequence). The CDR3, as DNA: TGTGCCAGCAGTTCGGACTGGAAGAACACCGGGGAGCTGTTTTTT. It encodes CASSSDWKNTGELFF.

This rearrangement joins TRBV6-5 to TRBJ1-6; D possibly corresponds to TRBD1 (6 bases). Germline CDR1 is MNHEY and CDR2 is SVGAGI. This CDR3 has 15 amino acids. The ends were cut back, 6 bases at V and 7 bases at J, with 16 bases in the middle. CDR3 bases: TGTGCCAGCAGCCCCCTGAGGGGGAAGAATTCACCCCTCCACTTT. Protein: CASSPLRGKNSPLHF.

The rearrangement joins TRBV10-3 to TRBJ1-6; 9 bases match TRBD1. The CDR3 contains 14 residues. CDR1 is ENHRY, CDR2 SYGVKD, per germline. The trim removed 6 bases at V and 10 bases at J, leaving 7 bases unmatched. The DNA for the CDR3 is TGTGCCATCAGGCCGGGACAGGGTGGCTCACCCCTCCACTTT. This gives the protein CAIRPGQGGSPLHF.

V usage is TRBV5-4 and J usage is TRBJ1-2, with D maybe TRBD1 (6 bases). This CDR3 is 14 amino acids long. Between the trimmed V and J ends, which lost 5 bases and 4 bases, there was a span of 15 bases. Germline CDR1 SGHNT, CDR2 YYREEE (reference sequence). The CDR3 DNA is TGTGCCAGCAGACCCCCTACAGGGACCTATGGCTACACCTTC. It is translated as CASRPPTGTYGYTF.

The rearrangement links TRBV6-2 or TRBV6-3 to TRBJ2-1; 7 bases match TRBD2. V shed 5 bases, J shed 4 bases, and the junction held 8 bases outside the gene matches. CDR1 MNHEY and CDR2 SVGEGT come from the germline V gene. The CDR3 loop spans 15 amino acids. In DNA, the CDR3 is TGTGCCAGCAGTCCCATTGGGGGGGGATACAATGAGCAGTTCTTC. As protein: CASSPIGGGYNEQFF.

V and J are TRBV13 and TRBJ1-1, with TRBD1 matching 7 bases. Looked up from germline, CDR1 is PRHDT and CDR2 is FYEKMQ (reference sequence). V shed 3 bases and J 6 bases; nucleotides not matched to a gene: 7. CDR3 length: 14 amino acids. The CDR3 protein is CASSFRQGWAEAFF. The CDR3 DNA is TGTGCCAGCAGCTTCCGACAGGGTTGGGCTGAAGCTTTCTTT.

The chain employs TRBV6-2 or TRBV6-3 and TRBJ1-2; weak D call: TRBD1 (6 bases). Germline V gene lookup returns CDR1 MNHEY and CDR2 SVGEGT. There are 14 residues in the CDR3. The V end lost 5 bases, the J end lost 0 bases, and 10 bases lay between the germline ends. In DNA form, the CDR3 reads TGTGCCAGCAGTGTTGGACAGACTAACTATGGCTACACCTTC. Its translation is CASSVGQTNYGYTF.

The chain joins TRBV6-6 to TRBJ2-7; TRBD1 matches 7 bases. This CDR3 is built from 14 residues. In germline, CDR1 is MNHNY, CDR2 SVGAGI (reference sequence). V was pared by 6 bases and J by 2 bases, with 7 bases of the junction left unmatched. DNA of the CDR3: TGTGCCAGCAGCCCCCCGACAGGGACCTACGAGCAGTACTTC. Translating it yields CASSPPTGTYEQYF.